These 24 T cell receptor beta chains originate from one sample sequenced in a study of blood T cell repertoires in COVID-19 (dated by TCRdb to the early 2020s). The method behind the library was the immunoSEQ multiplex PCR assay. The source is immuneACCESS, and TCRdb retained only in-frame sequences with V and J called. Part of the clones is not carried over; for the studies checked, unresolved V genes explain less than half of this, and the remainder is unexplained. This sample holds under 450,000 clones; about 89% were observed only once. The ten largest clones capture around 0.86% of the sample. Sequencing was carried out using PBMCs or T cells enriched from blood (not recorded which). These receptors were collected from a woman aged 40 to 55 who had been exposed to COVID-19.

This rearrangement joins TRBV1 to TRBJ2-3; the listed D gene, TRBD2, was not tested against the DNA. TRBV1 is noted as a pseudogene. CDR3 length equals 14 residues. The DNA for the CDR3 is TGCACCAGCAGCCAAGAAGCCCTAACAGATACGCAGTATTTT. Encoded protein: CTSSQEALTDTQYF.

This clone occurred many times. This chain uses TRBV29-1 with TRBJ1-4; 12 nucleotides match TRBD1. CDR1 is SQVTM, CDR2 ANQGSEA, per germline. The CDR3 has 16 amino acids. Trimming took 6 bases from V and 7 from J; bases not matched to a gene: 12. DNA for the CDR3: TGCAGCGTGGCCGGCGGGACAGGGGGCTGGAGTGAAAAACTGTTTTTT. Its translation is CSVAGGTGGWSEKLFF.

This sequence joins TRBV11-3 and TRBJ2-7; tentative D call: TRBD2 (5 bases). Trimming removed 7 bases from V and 3 bases from J, with 16 bases in between. The germline V gene encodes CDR1 SGHNT and CDR2 YENEEA. CDR3 size: 14 residues. CDR3 protein: CASTRSEEDYEQYF. The CDR3, as DNA: TGTGCCAGCACGCGGAGTGAGGAGGACTACGAGCAGTACTTC.

V and J are TRBV19 and TRBJ2-1, with 7 bases lining up with TRBD2. The length of the CDR3 is 15 residues. J lost 5 bases, V lost 5 bases, and 9 bases had no gene match. Per germline, CDR1 LNHDA and CDR2 SQIVND (reference sequence). CDR3 sequence: CASSLRTRAHNEQFF. The CDR3, as DNA: TGTGCCAGTAGTCTTAGGACTAGAGCCCACAATGAGCAGTTCTTC.

The chain joins TRBV12-5 to TRBJ2-1, with TRBD2 matching 8 bases. Per germline, CDR1 LGHNT and CDR2 FRNRAP. This CDR3 spans 17 amino acids. V shed 1 base, J shed 5 bases, and the junction held 10 bases outside the gene matches. The CDR3 region has the DNA TGTGCTAGTGGTTTGGACGGGGGGGGCCCTTTGAACAATGAGCAGTTCTTC. Protein product: CASGLDGGGPLNNEQFF.

V and J are TRBV3-1 (or the pseudogene TRBV3-2) and TRBJ1-1; D call uncertain. This CDR3 has 12 residues. Per germline, CDR1 LGHDT and CDR2 YNNKEL (reference sequence). Trimming pared 4 bases from V and 8 bases from J, leaving 11 bases between. The DNA of the CDR3 is TGTGCCAGCAGCCGCACACAGAGAGAAGCTTTCTTT. Translated, it gives CASSRTQREAFF.

This sequence joins TRBV7-2 and TRBJ1-5; the match to TRBD1 covers 7 bases. V shed 1 base and J 6 bases; nucleotides not matched to a gene: 6. The germline gives CDR1 SGHTA, CDR2 FQGNSA. The CDR3 is 15 amino acids. The CDR3 sequence is CASSLVTGEVQPQHF. CDR3 nucleotide sequence: TGTGCCAGCAGCTTAGTTACAGGGGAGGTTCAGCCCCAGCATTTT.

The chain links TRBV5-1 to TRBJ2-7; D unclear. The V gene lost 4 bases and the J gene lost 0 bases, with 17 bases spanning the gap. Germline V lookup: CDR1 SGHRS, CDR2 YFSETQ. This CDR3 is built from 16 residues. CDR3 DNA sequence: TGCGCCAGCAGCCCTTCTTTCACGGTTGTCTCCTACGAGCAGTACTTC. Its translation: CASSPSFTVVSYEQYF. The whole variable domain, remainder taken from reference TRBV5-1 and TRBJ2-7, is KAGVTQTPRYLIKTRGQQVTLSCSPISGHRSVSWYQQTPGQGLQFLFEYFSETQRNKGNFPGRFSGRQFSNSRSEMNVSTLELGDSALYLCASSPSFTVVSYEQYFGPGTRLTVT.

The chain joins TRBV5-1 to TRBJ1-1; D not certain. Germline V gene lookup returns CDR1 SGHRS and CDR2 YFSETQ. V was pared by 5 bases and J by 8 bases, with 13 bases between. The CDR3 is 12 residues long. The CDR3 spells CASRDGRGEAFF. CDR3 nucleotide sequence: TGCGCCAGCAGAGACGGACGGGGAGAAGCTTTCTTT.

The chain joins TRBV7-2 to TRBJ1-5, with 8 bases identical to TRBD1. CDR3 length: 16 residues. V dropped 5 bases and J dropped 5; count of bases not matched to a gene: 11. Germline V gene sequence: CDR1 SGHTA, CDR2 FQGNSA. The CDR3 here is CASSPRAGQGHQPQHF. The DNA of the CDR3 is TGTGCCAGCAGCCCCCGAGCCGGACAGGGACATCAGCCCCAGCATTTT.

This rearrangement joins TRBV6-5 to TRBJ2-3; 7 positions match TRBD2. From germline, CDR1 is MNHEY and CDR2 SVGAGI. There are 15 residues in the CDR3. Germline trimming cut 2 bases from V and 3 bases from J; bases unmatched to any gene: 5. For the CDR3, the DNA is TGTGCCAGCAGTTACCGGCTAGCGGAAACAGATACGCAGTATTTT. As protein: CASSYRLAETDTQYF.

V usage is TRBV6-1 and J usage is TRBJ2-3, with D unresolved. V was cut by 3 bases and J by 3 bases, with 13 bases left in between. The CDR3 extends over 15 amino acids. CDR1 is MNHNS and CDR2 is SASEGT in the germline V gene. CDR3 loop: CASSDTGSRTDTQYF. For the CDR3, the DNA is TGTGCCAGCAGTGACACGGGTTCGAGGACAGATACGCAGTATTTT.

The chain is built from TRBV30 and TRBJ2-5; possible D gene TRBD2, 6 bases. Per germline, CDR1 GTSNPN and CDR2 SVGIG (reference sequence). This CDR3 comprises 13 residues. The CDR3 sequence is CAQDVAGSETQYF. The DNA for the CDR3 is TGTGCGCAGGACGTGGCGGGATCAGAGACCCAGTACTTC.

The chain has TRBV4-2 and TRBJ2-3, with 11 bases lining up with TRBD2. The CDR3 runs to 17 residues. Germline V gene sequence: CDR1 LGHNA, CDR2 YNFKEQ. V trimming: 1 base; J trimming: 0 bases; junction bases outside the gene matches: 3. CDR3 protein: CASSQVGTSGSTDTQYF. The DNA for the CDR3 is TGTGCCAGCAGCCAAGTAGGGACTAGCGGAAGCACAGATACGCAGTATTTT.

The chain recombines TRBV28 with TRBJ1-5; D ambiguous. CDR1 is MDHEN, CDR2 SYDVKM, per germline. Between the trimmed V and J ends, which lost 7 bases and 0 bases, there was a span of 7 bases. The CDR3 has 13 amino acids. In DNA form, the CDR3 reads TGTGCCAGCAACCCTAATAGCAATCAGCCCCAGCATTTT. Translating it yields CASNPNSNQPQHF.

V usage is TRBV5-6 and J usage is TRBJ1-2; D gene unclear. The V end was cut by 0 bases, the J end by 8 bases, with 17 bases between. In germline, CDR1 is SGHDT, CDR2 YYEEEE. There are 15 residues in the CDR3. This CDR3 is CASSLGLGSRGGYTF. The CDR3, as DNA: TGTGCCAGCAGCTTGGGCCTGGGCTCGCGAGGGGGCTACACCTTC.

The V call is TRBV9, the J call TRBJ2-7; the match to TRBD2 covers 12 bases. Trimming took 2 bases from V and 7 from J; bases not matched to a gene: 4. The germline V gene has CDR1 SGDLS and CDR2 YYNGEE. This CDR3 has 14 residues. CDR3 amino acids: CASSVALAGGEQYF. In DNA form, the CDR3 reads TGTGCCAGCAGCGTCGCACTAGCGGGAGGTGAGCAGTACTTC.

The CDR3 coding sequence is TGTGCCAGCAGCCAGAAATACAGTCAGCCCCAGCATTTT. Encoded protein: CASSQKYSQPQHF. The genes are TRBV3-1 (or the pseudogene TRBV3-2) and TRBJ1-5, with no clear D. Per germline, CDR1 LGHDT and CDR2 YNNKEL (reference sequence). The CDR3 totals 13 residues. Trimming removed 3 bases from V and 6 bases from J, with 9 bases in between.

The CDR3 nucleotides read TGTGCCAGCAGCGTTCAACAGGGCCTACTCTATGGCTACACCTTC. Its protein is CASSVQQGLLYGYTF. The chain couples TRBV7-2 to TRBJ1-2; perhaps TRBD1 as D (6 bases). The CDR3 extends over 15 amino acids. V lost 5 bases, J lost 4 bases, and 17 bases lay in between. Germline CDR1 SGHTA, CDR2 FQGNSA.

V usage is TRBV9 and J usage is TRBJ2-2; TRBD1 matches 7 bases. Germline V gene sequence: CDR1 SGDLS, CDR2 YYNGEE. J lost 4 bases, V lost 4 bases, and 10 bases had no gene match. The CDR3 is 16 amino acids. The CDR3 sequence: CASSTRTGTGTGELFF. The CDR3 region has the DNA TGTGCCAGCAGCACCCGGACAGGCACCGGCACCGGGGAGCTGTTTTTT.

The V and J genes are TRBV19 and TRBJ1-2; D gene unclear. In germline, CDR1 is LNHDA, CDR2 SQIVND (reference sequence). The CDR3 is 14 residues long. Trimming cost V 7 bases and J 8 bases, with 20 bases left between them. CDR3 bases: TGTGCCAGTACCCCCCGTGCGGAGGGCTGGGGCTACACCTTC. It yields the protein CASTPRAEGWGYTF.

The chain joins TRBV5-8 to TRBJ2-7, with TRBD2 as a possible D gene (6 bases). The V gene lost 1 base and the J gene lost 7 bases, with 12 bases spanning the gap. This CDR3 spans 13 amino acids. CDR1 and CDR2 from the germline V gene are SGHTS and YDEGEE. CDR3 nucleotides: TGTGCCAGCAGCTTGTCGATGGGGGGAGAGCAGTACTTC. Translated: CASSLSMGGEQYF.

The J gene is TRBJ1-1, the V gene TRBV3-1 (or the pseudogene TRBV3-2), with D hard to call. The V end was cut by 4 bases, the J end by 6 bases, with 18 bases between. This CDR3 spans 15 amino acids. CDR1 is LGHDT, CDR2 YNNKEL, per germline (reference sequence). The CDR3 loop reads CASSLLSAVKAEAFF. CDR3 nucleotide sequence: TGTGCCAGCAGCCTTCTCAGCGCAGTAAAGGCTGAAGCTTTCTTT.

The gene calls are TRBV24-1 and TRBJ2-4, with 8 bases matching TRBD1. The CDR3 has 16 residues. V lost 4 bases, J lost 2 bases, and 6 bases stayed unmatched. In germline, CDR1 is KGHDR, CDR2 SFDVKD. The CDR3 bases are TGTGCCACCAGTGACCCCGGACAGGGAACCAAAAACATTCAGTACTTC. Amino acids: CATSDPGQGTKNIQYF.